This TCR beta chain is from a study of cytomegalovirus exposure and HLA in healthy donors. Trimming at V came to 5 bases and at J to 10 bases, leaving 8 bases not matched to a gene. This CDR3 is built from 13 residues. Germline CDR1 and CDR2: SGHTA and FQGTGA. Primers: 60 Vbeta forward and 13 Jbeta reverse. Profiled with immunoSEQ multiplex PCR; TCRdb holds only in-frame clones, not every one. The sample consists of 200,000 to 250,000 clones, 70% to 80% of them appearing once. General study points: Most TCRs appeared rarely, but some public TCRs recurred in many donors. Follow-up analysis later connected one missense variant in DCLRE1C with trimming of TCR beta V- and J-genes. Per a prior analysis, the majority of TCR beta V segments were productive roughly 87% or roughly 30% of the time. Later analysis indicated greater clonal expansion among HLA-associated TCR beta chains than among equally common other chains.

Points on this clone: The antigen is not known.

Sequences were obtained from PBMCs. This rearrangement joins TRBV7-3 to TRBJ2-1; TRBD1 matches at 7 bases. The TCR was taken from a man in his forties or fifties in good health and CMV-seronegative. CDR3 sequence reads: CASSPRQGQEQFF. The CDR3 DNA follows: TGTGCCAGCAGCCCACGACAGGGTCAGGAGCAGTTCTTC.